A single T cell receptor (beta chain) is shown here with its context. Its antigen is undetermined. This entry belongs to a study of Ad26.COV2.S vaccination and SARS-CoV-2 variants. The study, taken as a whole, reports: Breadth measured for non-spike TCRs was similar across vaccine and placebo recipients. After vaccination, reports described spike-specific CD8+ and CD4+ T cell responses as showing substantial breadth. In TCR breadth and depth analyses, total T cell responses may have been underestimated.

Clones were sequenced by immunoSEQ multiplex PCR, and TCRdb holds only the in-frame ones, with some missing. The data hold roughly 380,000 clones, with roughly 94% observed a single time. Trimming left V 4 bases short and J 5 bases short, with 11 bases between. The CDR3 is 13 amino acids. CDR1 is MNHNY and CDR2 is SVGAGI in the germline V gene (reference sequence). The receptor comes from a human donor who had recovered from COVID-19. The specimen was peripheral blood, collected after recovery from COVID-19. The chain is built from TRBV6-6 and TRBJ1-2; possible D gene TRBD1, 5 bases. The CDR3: CASSSDSVYGYTF. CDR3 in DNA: TGTGCCAGCAGTTCCGACAGCGTTTATGGCTACACCTTC.